This is a list of T cell receptor beta chains from one sample in a study of vaccination and CD4 T cells after COVID-19. Each CDR3 protein gets one entry after TCRdb re-called the PCR reads with MiXCR. The sample carries about 14,000 distinct CDR3 sequences, around 73% recorded once. These TCRs are of unknown antigen specificity. Sequencing was done on a sample of CD4+ T cells from blood, cultured in vitro. All receptors derive from a human donor who had recovered from COVID-19. CDR3s include the opening cysteine and the closing phenylalanine or tryptophan. The D gene is left open where the match is weak. The size field is filled for only some rows; it gives once, few, many or a size class.

J gene: TRBJ1-2
clone size: NA
V gene: TRBV6-2/TRBV6-3
D gene: TRBD1
CDR3 DNA: TGTGCCAGCAGTCAGCCGCGACAGGGGGACTATGGCTACACCTTC
CDR3 protein: CASSQPRQGDYGYTF

J gene: TRBJ2-2
clone size: large
V gene: TRBV20-1
D gene: TRBD2
CDR3 DNA: TGCAGTGCCAGGACTAGCGGGACTGCCGGGGAGCTGTTTTTT
CDR3 protein: CSARTSGTAGELFF

J gene: TRBJ1-5
clone size: NA
V gene: TRBV20-1
D gene: NA
CDR3 DNA: TGCAGTGCACCTCGTTGGGGGCATAGCAATCAGCCCCAGCATTTT
CDR3 protein: CSAPRWGHSNQPQHF

J gene: TRBJ1-1
clone size: few
V gene: TRBV11-2
D gene: NA
CDR3 DNA: TGTGCCAGCAGCTCAATGACACGGACTGAAGCTTTCTTT
CDR3 protein: CASSSMTRTEAFF

J gene: TRBJ2-5
clone size: NA
V gene: TRBV5-1
D gene: NA
CDR3 DNA: TGCGCCAACCCAGGGACGCCCGGTAGGGAGACCCAGTACTTC
CDR3 protein: CANPGTPGRETQYF

J gene: TRBJ2-1
clone size: NA
V gene: TRBV30
D gene: NA
CDR3 DNA: TGTGCCTGGAGGCGCAGCGGGCACAATGAGCAGTTCTTC
CDR3 protein: CAWRRSGHNEQFF

J gene: TRBJ2-2
clone size: large
V gene: TRBV7-2
D gene: NA
CDR3 DNA: TGTGCCAGCAGCCCCACGGGAAACACCGGGGAGCTGTTTTTT
CDR3 protein: CASSPTGNTGELFF

J gene: TRBJ2-2
clone size: NA
V gene: TRBV6-1
D gene: NA
CDR3 DNA: TGTGCCAGCGGCCGGGACGCGAACACCGGGGAGCTGTTTTTT
CDR3 protein: CASGRDANTGELFF

J gene: TRBJ2-7
clone size: NA
V gene: TRBV9
D gene: NA
CDR3 DNA: TGTGCCAGCAGCCTGAGGGGGGGCGGGAGCTACGAGCAGTACTTC
CDR3 protein: CASSLRGGGSYEQYF

J gene: TRBJ1-1
clone size: NA
V gene: TRBV20-1
D gene: NA
CDR3 DNA: TGCAGTGCCCGTAAAGGTAATTCGAACACTGAAGCTTTCTTT
CDR3 protein: CSARKGNSNTEAFF

J gene: TRBJ1-1
clone size: NA
V gene: TRBV7-9
D gene: NA
CDR3 DNA: TGTGCCAGCAGCCCCGACCTGGGGACTGAAGCTTTCTTT
CDR3 protein: CASSPDLGTEAFF